Given below is one T cell receptor beta chain in context. Its target is not known. A single record per CDR3 protein comes from TCRdb applying MiXCR to the 5' RACE reads. The sample lists 300,000 to 350,000 distinct CDR3 sequences, over 3.5% seen once, with roughly a fifth in the top ten. These data originate in a study of T cells after yellow fever vaccination. Study results and limitations: Among all clonotypes, a small share was observed in both CD4 and CD8 compartments.

The CDR3 covers 13 residues. V lost 3 bases and J lost 1, with 6 bases in between. The chain carries TRBV12-3 or TRBV12-4 and TRBJ2-5; D gene unclear. Source: PBMCs, taken 15 days after the yellow fever booster vaccination. This TCR was recovered from a man aged 18 to 35 who received the YFV17D yellow fever vaccine. The CDR3, as DNA: TGTGCCAGCAGTTTTTTCGCCCAAGAGACCCAGTACTTC. Protein product: CASSFFAQETQYF.